The sequence of this T cell receptor (beta chain) was determined in a study of identical twins. The V segment lost 4 bases and the J segment 13 bases; nucleotides outside the gene matches: 10. Germline values: CDR1 SGHRS, CDR2 YFSETQ. The CDR3 is 13 amino acids. Unique molecular identifiers were present on cDNA, and template switching added a universal primer site. TCRdb processed the 5' RACE reads anew with MiXCR; each CDR3 protein has one entry. The sample has 450,000 or so distinct CDR3 sequences, about 14% seen once. This clonotype appeared many times. These data were likewise used in another study, on yellow fever vaccine responses in identical twins.

Sequenced sample: CD4+ T cells sorted from blood. The V gene is TRBV5-1, the J gene TRBJ2-1, with 8 bases matching TRBD1. This receptor was identified in a woman aged 18 to 35 in good health. DNA for the CDR3: TGCGCCAGCAGCGCCGGACAGGGCATCGTACAGTTCTTC. It encodes CASSAGQGIVQFF.